The present T cell receptor (beta chain) was sequenced within a study of cytomegalovirus exposure and HLA in healthy donors. Primers: 60 Vbeta forward and 13 Jbeta reverse. Data came from immunoSEQ multiplex PCR; TCRdb stores just in-frame clones and leaves some out. In the table there are some 65,000 clones, 62% of which are singletons. The germline gives CDR1 SQVTM, CDR2 ANQGSEA. V shed 6 bases, J shed 11 bases, and the junction held 15 bases outside the gene matches. The CDR3 loop spans 14 amino acids. The chain links TRBV29-1 to TRBJ2-5; TRBD1 aligns across 10 bases. The sequence was collected from a man aged 25-45 years in good health and CMV-seronegative. The sample taken for sequencing was PBMCs. CDR3: CSVIAGTGVGEQYF. The CDR3, as DNA: TGCAGCGTGATAGCCGGGACAGGGGTTGGGGAGCAGTACTTC. Full variable domain (remainder filled in from reference TRBV29-1 and TRBJ2-5): SAVISQKPSRDICQRGTSLTIQCQVDSQVTMMFWYRQQPGQSLTLIATANQGSEATYESGFVIDKFPISRPNLTFSTLTVSNMSPEDSSIYLCSVIAGTGVGEQYFGPGTRLLVL.